This T cell receptor (beta chain) was identified during a study of regulatory T cells in long-lasting Graves disease. Study overall: New Graves' disease cases had less than 3 months of antithyroid drugs.

The V end was cut by 5 bases, the J end by 8 bases, with 16 bases between. The CDR3 has 14 amino acids. The time point denotes: newly diagnosed GD, antithyroid drugs for less than 3 months. RNA extracted from PBMCs served as the sequencing template. In Xi'an, China, an endocrinology department was the source of patients. Sequencing libraries for TCR beta were prepared with iRepertoire HTBI primers and Arm-PCR of CDR3 regions. TCRdb used MiXCR to reprocess the multiplex PCR reads, holding one entry per CDR3 protein. The data show 200,000 to 250,000 distinct CDR3 sequences, 15% to 20% seen once. The chain uses TRBV12-3 or TRBV12-4 and TRBJ2-1; D assignment may be TRBD1 or TRBD2 (5 bases each). The receptor comes from a female donor with Graves disease. The material was peripheral blood mononuclear cells (PBMCs), obtained at new diagnosis, from a patient treated with antithyroid drugs. CDR3 region: CASSPRSRGDEQFF. CDR3 in DNA: TGTGCCAGCAGTCCACGGTCCCGGGGCGATGAGCAGTTCTTC.